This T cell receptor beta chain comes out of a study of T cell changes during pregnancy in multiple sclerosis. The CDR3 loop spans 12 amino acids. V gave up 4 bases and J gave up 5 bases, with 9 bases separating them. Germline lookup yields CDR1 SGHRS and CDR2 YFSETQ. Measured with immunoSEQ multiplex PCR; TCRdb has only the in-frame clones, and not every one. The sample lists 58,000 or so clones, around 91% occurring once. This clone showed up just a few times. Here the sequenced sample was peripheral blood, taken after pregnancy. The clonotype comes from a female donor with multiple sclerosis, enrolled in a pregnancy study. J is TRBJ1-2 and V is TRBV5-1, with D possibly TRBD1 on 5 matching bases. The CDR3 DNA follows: TGCGCCAGCAGCCTCTCAGGGTATGGCTACACCTTC. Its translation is CASSLSGYGYTF. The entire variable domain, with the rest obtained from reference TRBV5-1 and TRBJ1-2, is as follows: KAGVTQTPRYLIKTRGQQVTLSCSPISGHRSVSWYQQTPGQGLQFLFEYFSETQRNKGNFPGRFSGRQFSNSRSEMNVSTLELGDSALYLCASSLSGYGYTFGSGTRLTVV.